This T cell receptor (beta chain) is from a study of blood T cell repertoires in COVID-19 (TCRdb year 2020). At the level of the whole study: Samples from collaborators originated in the United States, Italy and Spain and spanned both the acute and convalescent phases of COVID-19. The prospective study material was composed of cDNA or gDNA derived from T cells, B-cell-depleted T cells, or PBMCs. Subjects who had been exposed to COVID-19, were actively infected with it, or had recovered from it provided the deeply sampled blood TCRbeta repertoires that made up the dataset. The repertoires were made available in a free public database intended to serve as a resource for research on the immune response to SARS-CoV-2. The samples were drawn from the first 160 participants of the ongoing ImmuneRACE study and from some 1,300 subjects provided by 6 global collaborators. Sample metadata almost always included a de-identified subject ID, COVID-19 status, age in years and sex. Where HLA class I and class II types were available, the types were taken from metadata supplied by the sample provider, not from assay-based typing.

As concerns this clone: Its antigen is currently not known. Base qualities are not provided; no much larger clone lies one nucleotide away.

The CDR3 runs 17 residues from the cysteine to the phenylalanine. Of all the DNA, just the CDR3 is kept, 51 bases in frame from base 1. The germline V gene encodes CDR1 SGHRS and CDR2 YFSETQ. V is reduced by 3 bases and J by 3 bases, leaving a spacing of 19 bases between them. The investigation overall reported the following: How much clinical and demographic metadata was included differed by source and by participant, and the metadata was provided uncurated.

The collaborating institutions used their own protocols to collect whole blood in K2EDTA tubes. For TCRbeta analysis, collaborators shipped samples in one of three forms: frozen whole blood, isolated PBMCs, or DNA extracted from either of those sample types. The immunoSEQ Assay, a bias-controlled multiplex PCR, was used to amplify TCRbeta CDR3 regions from genomic DNA. For the original study's pipeline: The number of nucleated cells in each sample was estimated from the amplification of reference gene primers within the assay. To quantify the absolute abundance of each unique TCRbeta CDR3 rearrangement, sequence reads were collapsed and filtered. For each sample, productive Simpson clonality was calculated by taking the square root of Simpson's diversity index across productive rearrangements. The table comes from immuneACCESS by way of TCRdb, which keeps in-frame sequences with V and J called. Part of the clones is missing from these tables; in studies checked, under half for an unresolved V gene and the rest for unknown reasons. V, J and clone size were drawn from that table, and D and trimming were deduced from the DNA. The sample includes 130,000 or so clones, with approximately 85% observed a single time. The ten largest clones capture around 4.7% of the sample.

This chain is built from TRBV5-1 and TRBJ2-4; TRBD1 is a weak D gene call, 5 bases matching. Sequencing was performed on peripheral blood. The TCR originated in a human donor in a cohort sampled during active COVID-19. The DNA sequence follows: TGCGCCAGCAGCTCAGTCCCCCTAGGGGATCTCAAAAACATTCAGTACTTC. Translated, this is CASSSVPLGDLKNIQYF.